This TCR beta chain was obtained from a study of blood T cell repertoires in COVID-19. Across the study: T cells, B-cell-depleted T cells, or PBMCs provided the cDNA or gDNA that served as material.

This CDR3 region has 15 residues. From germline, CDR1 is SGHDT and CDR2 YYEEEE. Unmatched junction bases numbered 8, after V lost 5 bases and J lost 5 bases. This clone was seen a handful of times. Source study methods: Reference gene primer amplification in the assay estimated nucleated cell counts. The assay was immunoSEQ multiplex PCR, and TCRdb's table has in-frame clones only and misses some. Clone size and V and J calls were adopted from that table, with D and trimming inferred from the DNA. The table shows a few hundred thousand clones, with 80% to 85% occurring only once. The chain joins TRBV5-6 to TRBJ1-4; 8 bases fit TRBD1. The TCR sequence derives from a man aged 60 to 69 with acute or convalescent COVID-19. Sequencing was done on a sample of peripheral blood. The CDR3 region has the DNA TGTGCCAGCAGTTACAGGGGGGTAGCAAATGAAAAACTGTTTTTT. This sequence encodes CASSYRGVANEKLFF.